This T cell receptor (beta chain) was recovered during a study of cytomegalovirus exposure and HLA in healthy donors. Whole-study findings and limits: Cytomegalovirus association was listed for about 170 TCR beta chains.

The CDR3 is 15 amino acids. The junction had 8 bases not matched to a gene; V was cut back by 6 bases and J by 5 bases. Germline loops: CDR1 MNHEY, CDR2 SVGAGI. Generated by immunoSEQ multiplex PCR, the TCRdb table keeps only in-frame clones and is missing some. The sample has 150,000 or so clones, approximately 86% seen once. Concerning this clone: Antigen: not known.

V and J are TRBV6-5 and TRBJ2-5; 11 nucleotides align to TRBD1. The clonotype comes from a man between 18 and 29 years old in good health and CMV-seropositive. Sequencing input: PBMCs. The CDR3 DNA follows: TGTGCCAGCAGCCTCGGGACAGGGGGACGGGAGACCCAGTACTTC. Translation gives CASSLGTGGRETQYF.